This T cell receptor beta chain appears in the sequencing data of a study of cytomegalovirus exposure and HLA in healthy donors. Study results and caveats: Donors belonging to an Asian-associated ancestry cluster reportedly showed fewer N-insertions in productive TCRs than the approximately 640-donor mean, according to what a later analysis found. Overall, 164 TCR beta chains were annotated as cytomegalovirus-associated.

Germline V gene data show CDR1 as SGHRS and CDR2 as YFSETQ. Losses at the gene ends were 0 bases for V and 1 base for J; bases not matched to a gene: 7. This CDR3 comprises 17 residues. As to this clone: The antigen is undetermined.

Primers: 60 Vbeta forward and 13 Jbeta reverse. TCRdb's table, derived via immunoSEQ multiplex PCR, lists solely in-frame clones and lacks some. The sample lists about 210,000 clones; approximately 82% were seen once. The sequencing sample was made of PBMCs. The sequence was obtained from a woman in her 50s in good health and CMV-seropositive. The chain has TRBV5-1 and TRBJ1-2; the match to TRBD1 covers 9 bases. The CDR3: CASSLAGTGTFNYGYTF. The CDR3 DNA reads TGCGCCAGCAGCTTGGCCGGGACAGGGACTTTTAACTATGGCTACACCTTC.